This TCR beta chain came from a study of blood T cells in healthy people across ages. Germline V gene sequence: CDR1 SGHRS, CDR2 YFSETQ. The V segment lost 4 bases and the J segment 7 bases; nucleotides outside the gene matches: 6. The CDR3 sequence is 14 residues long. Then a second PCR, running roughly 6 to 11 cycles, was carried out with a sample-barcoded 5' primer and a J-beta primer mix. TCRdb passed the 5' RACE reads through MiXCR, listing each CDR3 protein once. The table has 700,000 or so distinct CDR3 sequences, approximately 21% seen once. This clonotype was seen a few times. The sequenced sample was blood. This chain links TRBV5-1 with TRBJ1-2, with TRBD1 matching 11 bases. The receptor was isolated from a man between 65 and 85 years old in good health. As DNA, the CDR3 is TGCGCCAGCAGCGGAGGACAGGGGGCGGCTGGCTACACCTTC. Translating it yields CASSGGQGAAGYTF.